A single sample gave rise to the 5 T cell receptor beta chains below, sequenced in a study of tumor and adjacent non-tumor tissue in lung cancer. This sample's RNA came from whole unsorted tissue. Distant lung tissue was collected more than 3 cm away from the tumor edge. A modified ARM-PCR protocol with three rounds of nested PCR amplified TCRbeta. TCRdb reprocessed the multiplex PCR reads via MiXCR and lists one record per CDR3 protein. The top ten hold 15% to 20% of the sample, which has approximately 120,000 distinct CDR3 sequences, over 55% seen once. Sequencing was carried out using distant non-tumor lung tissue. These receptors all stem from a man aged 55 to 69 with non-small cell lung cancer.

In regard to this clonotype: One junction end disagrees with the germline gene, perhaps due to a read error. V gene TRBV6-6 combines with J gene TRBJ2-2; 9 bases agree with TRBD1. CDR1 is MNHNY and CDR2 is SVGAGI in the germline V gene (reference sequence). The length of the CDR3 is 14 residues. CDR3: CTSRGQGLTGELFF. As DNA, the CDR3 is TGTACCAGCAGGGGACAGGGTCTCACTGGGGAGCTGTTTTTT.

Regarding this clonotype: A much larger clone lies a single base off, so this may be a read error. The CDR3 nucleotides are TGTGCCAGCAGCTTAGATCCGGCCCCAGGGACCCAGTACTTC. Amino acid sequence: CASSLDPAPGTQYF. The chain couples TRBV9 to TRBJ2-5; D unresolved. The germline V and J ends were trimmed by 4 bases and 7 bases, with 17 bases remaining between them. The germline V gene has CDR1 SGDLS and CDR2 YYNGEE. The CDR3 length is 14 residues.

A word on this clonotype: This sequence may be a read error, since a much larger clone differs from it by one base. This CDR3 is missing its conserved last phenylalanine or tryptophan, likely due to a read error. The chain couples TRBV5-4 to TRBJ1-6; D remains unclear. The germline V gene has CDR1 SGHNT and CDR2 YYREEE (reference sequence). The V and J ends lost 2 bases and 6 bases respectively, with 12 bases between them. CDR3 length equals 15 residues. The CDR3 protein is CASSFYETVNSPLHI. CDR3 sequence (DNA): TGTGCCAGCAGCTTCTACGAGACTGTTAATTCACCCCTCCACATT.

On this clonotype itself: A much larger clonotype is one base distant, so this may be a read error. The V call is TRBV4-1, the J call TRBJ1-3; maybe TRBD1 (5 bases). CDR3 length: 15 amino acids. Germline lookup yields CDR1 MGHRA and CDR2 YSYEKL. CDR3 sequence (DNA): TGCACCAGCAGAATGCAGGGACTCTCTGGAAACACCATGTATTTT. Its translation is CTSRMQGLSGNTMYF.

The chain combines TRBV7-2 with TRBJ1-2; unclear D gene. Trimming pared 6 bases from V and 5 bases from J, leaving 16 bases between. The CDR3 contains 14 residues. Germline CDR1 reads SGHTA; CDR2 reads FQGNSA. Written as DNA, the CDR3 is TGTGCCAGCAGTTCCTACGGGCCCTCTTATGGCTACACCTTC. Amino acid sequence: CASSSYGPSYGYTF.